These 3 T cell receptor beta chains were sequenced from one sample in a study of somatic mutations in cytotoxic T cells in rheumatoid arthritis (dated by TCRdb to between 2016 and 2019). Receptor libraries were prepared by the immunoSEQ multiplex PCR assay. Drawn from immuneACCESS, this table holds only the in-frame rearrangements with V and J called that TCRdb kept. Clones are partly lost; checked studies trace under half to an unresolved V gene and leave the rest unexplained. Within this sample are 15,000 to 20,000 clones, with around 70% of them counted one time only. Under 5.5% of the sample goes to the ten largest clones. Sample: CD8+ T cells sorted from blood. These receptors originate from a man between 60 and 75 years old in good health.

The chain uses TRBV4-1 and TRBJ2-1; the match to TRBD2 covers 7 bases. J lost 0 bases, V lost 4 bases, and 6 bases had no gene match. CDR1 and CDR2 (germline): MGHRA, YSYEKL. The CDR3 covers 16 residues. CDR3 region: CASSLLGGSSYNEQFF. DNA for the CDR3: TGCGCCAGCAGCCTACTGGGGGGGAGCTCCTACAATGAGCAGTTCTTC.

The rearrangement joins TRBV4-2 to TRBJ1-6; D ambiguous. Germline-derived CDR1 and CDR2 are LGHNA and YNFKEQ. The CDR3 sequence is 13 residues long. V was clipped by 3 bases and J by 5 bases, with 5 bases between them. The CDR3 reads CASSQADNSPLHF. DNA of the CDR3: TGTGCCAGCAGCCAGGCGGATAATTCACCCCTCCACTTT.

This clone occurred a few times. The chain carries TRBV6-4 and TRBJ2-2, with 8 bases identical to TRBD2. V lost 0 bases and J lost 3; bases outside the gene matches: 6. The germline gives CDR1 MRHNA, CDR2 SNTAGT. The CDR3 is made up of 17 amino acids. The DNA of the CDR3 is TGTGCCAGCAGTGACTCCGGGGGGGGGTCGGACACCGGGGAGCTGTTTTTT. Translated, it gives CASSDSGGGSDTGELFF.